One and the same sample provided the 17 T cell receptor beta chains below, sequenced in a study of radiation and T cells in renal cell carcinoma. Method: immunoSEQ multiplex PCR; TCRdb's copy keeps in-frame clones and lacks some. The sample has approximately 150,000 clones, approximately 86% seen once. Time point denoted: blood 4 weeks post-SBRT, at nephrectomy. The treatment was: 15 Gy SBRT to primary tumor, nephrectomy 4 weeks later. Source: blood, taken from a patient whose treatment included radiotherapy and nephrectomy. These receptors were taken from a woman aged 50 to 60 with renal cell carcinoma.

The rearrangement uses TRBV9 and TRBJ2-7, with 9 bases matching TRBD1. The ends lost 1 base at V and 4 bases at J; junction bases unmatched: 6. Germline V lookup: CDR1 SGDLS, CDR2 YYNGEE. This CDR3 spans 15 amino acids. This CDR3 is CASSVNPGQGYEQYF. In nucleotides, the CDR3 is TGTGCCAGCAGCGTAAATCCGGGACAGGGTTACGAGCAGTACTTC.

The chain employs TRBV5-6 and TRBJ2-3, with 9 bases that match TRBD2. The J segment lost 5 bases and the V segment lost 4 bases, leaving 8 bases of the junction unmatched. The germline V gene has CDR1 SGHDT and CDR2 YYEEEE. The CDR3 totals 15 residues. Here the CDR3 reads CASSRPGLAGDTQYF. CDR3 DNA sequence: TGTGCCAGCAGCCGTCCGGGACTAGCAGGAGATACGCAGTATTTT. The full variable domain, in which reference TRBV5-6 and TRBJ2-3 provide the parts outside the CDR3, is DAGVTQSPTHLIKTRGQQVTLRCSPKSGHDTVSWYQQALGQGPQFIFQYYEEEERQRGNFPDRFSGHQFPNYSSELNVNALLLGDSALYLCASSRPGLAGDTQYFGPGTRLTVL.

The chain employs TRBV5-1 and TRBJ2-5, with D possibly TRBD2 on 6 matching bases. The CDR3 is made up of 15 amino acids. V lost 0 bases and J lost 4, with 13 bases in between. Germline V CDR1 and CDR2: SGHRS, YFSETQ. Written as DNA, the CDR3 is TGCGCCAGCAGCTTGGGACCCTTGGGGGGAGAGACCCAGTACTTC. Residues: CASSLGPLGGETQYF.

This chain uses TRBV6-1 with TRBJ2-5; TRBD1 is a possible D gene (6 bases). Germline V gene sequence: CDR1 MNHNS, CDR2 SASEGT. Trimming shortened V by 3 bases and J by 5 bases, and 7 bases separated the two germline ends. CDR3 length: 12 residues. The DNA for the CDR3 is TGTGCCAGCAGTGACAGGGGTGAGACCCAGTACTTC. Encoded protein: CASSDRGETQYF.

The rearrangement links TRBV28 to TRBJ1-6, with TRBD1 as a possible D gene (6 bases). Germline V gives CDR1 MDHEN, CDR2 SYDVKM. The V end was cut by 7 bases, the J end by 6 bases, with 22 bases between. The CDR3 contains 17 residues. CDR3 coding DNA: TGTGCCAGCATCCTCCGGGGGTCGGGGGCGAGTAATTCACCCCTCCACTTT. It yields the protein CASILRGSGASNSPLHF.

The V gene is TRBV6-6, the J gene TRBJ2-7; tentative D call: TRBD1 (5 bases). With 2 bases removed from V and 6 bases from J, the gap between germline ends came to 11 bases. The CDR3 length is 13 residues. Germline CDR1 and CDR2: MNHNY and SVGAGI (reference sequence). CDR3 in amino acids: CASSYGAVGEQYF. DNA for the CDR3: TGTGCCAGCAGTTACGGGGCTGTGGGCGAGCAGTACTTC.

V is TRBV5-4 and J is TRBJ1-6, with D maybe TRBD1 (5 bases). Deletions cut 7 bases from V and 8 bases from J, with 10 bases between. Germline values: CDR1 SGHNT, CDR2 YYREEE (reference sequence). This CDR3 has 12 residues. The DNA of the CDR3 is TGTGCCAGCGCAGGGAGAGATTCACCCCTCCACTTT. It translates to CASAGRDSPLHF.

The chain joins TRBV4-3 to TRBJ1-1; no clear D gene. With 1 base removed from V and 7 bases from J, the gap between germline ends came to 10 bases. The CDR3 spans 13 residues. CDR1 is LGHNA and CDR2 is YSLEER in the germline V gene. The CDR3 bases are TGCGCCAGCAGCCAAGGGACGGGCAGTGAAGCTTTCTTT. Translating gives CASSQGTGSEAFF.

V usage is TRBV4-3 and J usage is TRBJ2-5, with D possibly being TRBD1 (5 bases). Per the germline V gene, CDR1 is LGHNA and CDR2 is YSLEER. CDR3 length equals 17 residues. V was pared by 4 bases and J by 1 base, with 19 bases between. CDR3: CASSPFPKGPLQETQYF. CDR3 bases: TGCGCCAGCAGCCCCTTCCCGAAGGGGCCGCTCCAAGAGACCCAGTACTTC.

The DNA for the CDR3 is TGTGCCAGCAGGCCCCAGGGACTAGCGATTACCTACGAGCAGTACTTC. Translation: CASRPQGLAITYEQYF. V and J are TRBV5-4 and TRBJ2-7; 10 nucleotides match TRBD2. CDR3 size: 16 residues. Germline-derived CDR1 and CDR2 are SGHNT and YYREEE (reference sequence). J lost 2 bases, V lost 5 bases, and 10 bases had no gene match.

V is TRBV28 and J is TRBJ1-6; the match to TRBD1 covers 7 bases. The CDR3 covers 14 residues. Per the germline V gene, CDR1 is MDHEN and CDR2 is SYDVKM. Trimming at V came to 8 bases and at J to 5 bases, leaving 6 bases not matched to a gene. Here the CDR3 reads CASVPGTDNSPLHF. The CDR3 DNA reads as TGTGCCAGCGTCCCCGGGACAGATAATTCACCCCTCCACTTT.

This clone showed up just once. The chain employs TRBV10-1 and TRBJ2-7; D possibly corresponds to TRBD2 (6 bases). The CDR3 extends over 13 amino acids. V was trimmed by 6 bases and J by 1 base, leaving 10 bases between them. Per germline, CDR1 WNHNN and CDR2 SYGVQD (reference sequence). The CDR3 DNA reads as TGCGCCAGCAGGCGGGACGGATCCTACGAGCAGTACTTC. It encodes CASRRDGSYEQYF.

V gene TRBV5-6 combines with J gene TRBJ2-1, with TRBD2 matching 11 bases. The CDR3 has 18 residues. The J segment lost 0 bases and the V segment lost 3 bases, leaving 8 bases of the junction unmatched. Germline V gives CDR1 SGHDT, CDR2 YYEEEE. CDR3 protein: CASSSGTSGFSSYNEQFF. CDR3 nucleotides: TGTGCCAGCAGCTCCGGGACTAGCGGCTTTAGCTCCTACAATGAGCAGTTCTTC.

The V gene is TRBV25-1, the J gene TRBJ1-1, with D perhaps TRBD1 (5 bases). Germline V gives CDR1 MGHDK, CDR2 SYGVNS. V lost 4 bases to trimming and J lost 0 bases, with 15 bases between them. CDR3 length: 16 amino acids. The CDR3 DNA sequence: TGTGCCAGCAGTGGACCTGACAGACCCATGAACACTGAAGCTTTCTTT. Protein product: CASSGPDRPMNTEAFF.

DNA of the CDR3: TGTGCCAGCAGCTATTATCCGAACACTGAAGCTTTCTTT. Translating it yields CASSYYPNTEAFF. The chain has TRBV7-8 and TRBJ1-1; D remains ambiguous. Trimming cost V 4 bases and J 1 base, with 7 bases left between them. The CDR3 is made up of 13 amino acids. In germline, CDR1 is SGHVS, CDR2 FQNEAQ. The full variable domain, its missing parts supplied by reference TRBV7-8 and TRBJ1-1, is GAGVSQSPRYKVAKRGQDVALRCDPISGHVSLFWYQQALGQGPEFLTYFQNEAQLDKSGLPSDRFFAERPEGSVSTLKIQRTQQEDSAVYLCASSYYPNTEAFFGQGTRLTVV.

The chain recombines TRBV7-8 with TRBJ1-5, with D possibly matching TRBD1 (5 bases). Germline assignment: CDR1 SGHVS and CDR2 FQNEAQ. Trimming left V 1 base short and J 8 bases short, with 18 bases between. The CDR3 is 16 amino acids. In DNA form, the CDR3 reads TGTGCCAGCAGCTTAGTATGGTCCAGGGTCCTTGAGCCCCAGCATTTT. Protein product: CASSLVWSRVLEPQHF. The complete variable domain, with remaining parts taken from reference TRBV7-8 and TRBJ1-5, reads GAGVSQSPRYKVAKRGQDVALRCDPISGHVSLFWYQQALGQGPEFLTYFQNEAQLDKSGLPSDRFFAERPEGSVSTLKIQRTQQEDSAVYLCASSLVWSRVLEPQHFGDGTRLSIL.

V and J are TRBV28 and TRBJ2-1, with D unresolved. The CDR3 covers 11 residues. Trimming stripped 3 bases from V and 11 bases from J, with 8 bases between. Per germline, CDR1 MDHEN and CDR2 SYDVKM. The CDR3 sequence: CASSFEWKQFF. The CDR3, as DNA: TGTGCCAGCAGTTTTGAATGGAAGCAGTTCTTC.